A single sample is the source of the 24 T cell receptor beta chains below, sequenced in a study of blood T cell repertoires in COVID-19 (dated by TCRdb to 2019 to 2021). The library was made by the immunoSEQ multiplex PCR assay. TCRdb re-hosts the immuneACCESS table, in-frame sequences only. Its copies lack some clones; in the studies checked, an unresolved V gene accounts for under half of them, and the cause for the rest is not known. The sample records 150,000 to 190,000 clones, roughly 71% of which are singletons. About 3.8% of the sample lies in the top ten. Sequencing used peripheral blood. These receptors came from a woman of 80 years or more with acute or convalescent COVID-19.

This clone occurred many times. V usage is TRBV6-1 and J usage is TRBJ2-4, with a tentative D call TRBD2 (5 bases). Germline V gene lookup returns CDR1 MNHNS and CDR2 SASEGT. Trimming shortened V by 2 bases and J by 0 bases, and 23 bases separated the two germline ends. The CDR3 length is 20 residues. CDR3 amino acids: CASSESFSGLRPLAKNIQYF. CDR3 coding DNA: TGTGCCAGCAGTGAAAGTTTCTCCGGACTCCGGCCCCTAGCCAAAAACATTCAGTACTTC.

This clone was counted a few times. The CDR3 loop reads CASSRDTNSYEQYF. The DNA for the CDR3 is TGTGCCAGCTCACGGGACACAAACTCCTACGAGCAGTACTTC. The chain joins TRBV18 to TRBJ2-7; D might be TRBD1 (6 bases). The CDR3 is 14 residues long. V shed 4 bases and J shed 0 bases, with 10 bases lying between them. Germline V gene sequence: CDR1 KGHSH, CDR2 LQKENI.

The chain links TRBV27 to TRBJ2-6, with D possibly being TRBD1 (5 bases). The CDR3 extends over 18 amino acids. V was shortened by 1 base and J by 0 bases, with 13 bases between the two germline ends. Germline CDR1 is MNHEY and CDR2 is SMNVEV (reference sequence). The CDR3 DNA reads as TGTGCCAGCAGTTTATTTCAGGGTTTGGGCTCTGGGGCCAACGTCCTGACTTTC. Translated, it gives CASSLFQGLGSGANVLTF. The full variable domain, rest sourced from reference TRBV27 and TRBJ2-6, is EAQVTQNPRYLITVTGKKLTVTCSQNMNHEYMSWYRQDPGLGLRQIYYSMNVEVTDKGDVPEGYKVSRKEKRNFPLILESPSPNQTSLYFCASSLFQGLGSGANVLTFGAGSRLTVL.

The chain links TRBV5-1 to TRBJ1-4; D may be TRBD1 (6 bases). Per germline, CDR1 SGHRS and CDR2 YFSETQ. Trimming left V 0 bases short and J 0 bases short, with 12 bases between. This CDR3 region has 17 residues. The CDR3 reads CASSLGGTTATNEKLFF. The CDR3 DNA reads as TGCGCCAGCAGCTTGGGTGGGACAACAGCAACTAATGAAAAACTGTTTTTT.

The V gene is TRBV14, the J gene TRBJ1-2; D is uncertain. Per the germline V gene, CDR1 is SGHDN and CDR2 is FVKESK. CDR3 length: 15 residues. Trimming pared 1 base from V and 4 bases from J, leaving 13 bases between. The DNA for the CDR3 is TGTGCCAGCAGCCAAGCCCCCGACACGTTCTATGGCTACACCTTC. This gives the protein CASSQAPDTFYGYTF.

This rearrangement joins TRBV19 to TRBJ2-7; TRBD2 matches 7 bases. V shed 5 bases and J 0 bases; nucleotides not matched to a gene: 10. The germline V gene has CDR1 LNHDA and CDR2 SQIVND (reference sequence). This CDR3 has 16 amino acids. The CDR3 bases are TGTGCCAGTAGTTCCCAACTAGCGCGGAGCTCCTACGAGCAGTACTTC. It yields the protein CASSSQLARSSYEQYF.

In DNA, the CDR3 is TGCGCCAGCAGCCAAGATCGGTGGGACAGTGCCCCAGATACGCAGTATTTT. The encoded protein is CASSQDRWDSAPDTQYF. This sequence joins TRBV4-1 and TRBJ2-3; 7 nucleotides align to TRBD1. With 0 bases clipped from V and 4 bases from J, the junction kept 10 bases outside the gene matches. The CDR3 is 17 residues long. Germline CDR1 MGHRA, CDR2 YSYEKL.

This chain links TRBV19 with TRBJ1-1; 8 bases are shared with TRBD1. V dropped 5 bases and J dropped 4; count of bases not matched to a gene: 3. Per the germline V gene, CDR1 is LNHDA and CDR2 is SQIVND (reference sequence). The CDR3 is 13 amino acids. CDR3 amino acids: CASSATGGTEAFF. As DNA, the CDR3 is TGTGCCAGTAGTGCTACAGGGGGCACTGAAGCTTTCTTT.

This chain joins TRBV5-1 and TRBJ1-1; D is ambiguous. CDR1 is SGHRS and CDR2 is YFSETQ in the germline V gene. V lost 2 bases to trimming and J lost 6 bases, with 11 bases between them. This CDR3 has 13 residues. CDR3 region: CASSLLQDSEAFF. DNA of the CDR3: TGCGCCAGCAGCTTATTACAAGACTCTGAAGCTTTCTTT.

The chain couples TRBV15 to TRBJ2-7; D is perhaps TRBD1 (6 bases). The germline V and J ends were trimmed by 5 bases and 6 bases, with 14 bases remaining between them. Looked up from germline, CDR1 is LNHNV and CDR2 is YYDKDF (reference sequence). CDR3 size: 13 residues. CDR3 in DNA: TGTGCCACCAGCCAAGAACAGGGCCGCGAGCAGTACTTC. Protein product: CATSQEQGREQYF.

The rearrangement links TRBV29-1 to TRBJ1-1, with D maybe TRBD1 (5 bases). Germline assignment: CDR1 SQVTM and CDR2 ANQGSEA. The CDR3 contains 12 residues. V was trimmed by 6 bases and J by 0 bases, leaving 8 bases between them. The DNA for the CDR3 is TGCAGCGTCAGGGATCTGAACACTGAAGCTTTCTTT. Translated, it gives CSVRDLNTEAFF.

This sequence joins TRBV19 and TRBJ2-6; D may be TRBD2 (6 bases). Germline V gene data show CDR1 as LNHDA and CDR2 as SQIVND (reference sequence). V lost 7 bases and J 4 bases, leaving 11 bases between the germline ends. The CDR3 consists of 14 residues. This CDR3 reads CASTARGGANVLTF. In nucleotides, the CDR3 is TGTGCCAGTACCGCACGGGGGGGGGCCAACGTCCTGACTTTC.

This clone was observed many times. This sequence joins TRBV2 and TRBJ2-5, with TRBD2 identical over 13 bases. The ends lost 6 bases at V and 0 bases at J; junction bases unmatched: 1. Germline CDR1 and CDR2: SNHLY and FYNNEI. This CDR3 is 15 amino acids long. The CDR3 is CASSTSGRDQETQYF. As DNA, the CDR3 is TGTGCCAGCAGCACTAGCGGGAGGGACCAAGAGACCCAGTACTTC.

The chain is built from TRBV4-1 and TRBJ2-2; 9 nucleotides align to TRBD2. The trim removed 1 base at V and 6 bases at J, leaving 12 bases unmatched. In germline, CDR1 is MGHRA, CDR2 YSYEKL. CDR3 length: 18 residues. The CDR3 is CASSQVWREGLGAGELFF. CDR3 DNA: TGCGCCAGCAGCCAAGTCTGGCGGGAGGGCCTAGGGGCCGGGGAGCTGTTTTTT.

This clone was seen a single time. This chain uses TRBV19 with TRBJ1-1, with D possibly being TRBD1 (5 bases). The CDR3 covers 14 residues. Germline values: CDR1 LNHDA, CDR2 SQIVND (reference sequence). Trimming removed 8 bases from V and 5 bases from J, with 18 bases in between. Here the CDR3 DNA reads TGTGCCAGTCTACGGGGGTCCCTGGAGACTGAAGCTTTCTTT. This encodes CASLRGSLETEAFF.

The chain is built from TRBV4-3 and TRBJ2-1; weak D call: TRBD1 (6 bases). From germline, CDR1 is LGHNA and CDR2 YSLEER. Trimming pared 6 bases from V and 9 bases from J, leaving 12 bases between. The CDR3 runs 12 residues. The CDR3 DNA reads as TGCGCCAGCAGTCTAATAGGGGGTGAGCAGTTCTTC. The encoded protein is CASSLIGGEQFF.

V gene TRBV18 combines with J gene TRBJ1-1; D perhaps matches TRBD1 (6 bases). The CDR3 is made up of 14 amino acids. Between the trimmed V and J ends, which lost 3 bases and 7 bases, there was a span of 15 bases. The V gene's germline CDR1 is KGHSH and CDR2 LQKENI. CDR3 in DNA: TGTGCCAGCTCACCTAACAGGGTAGCACTTGAAGCTTTCTTT. Protein: CASSPNRVALEAFF.

The CDR3 is CASSATGSSEKLFF. The CDR3 nucleotides read TGTGCCAGCAGCGCAACAGGGTCGAGTGAAAAACTGTTTTTT. This chain connects TRBV7-2 to TRBJ1-4, with D possibly TRBD1 on 6 matching bases. This CDR3 contains 14 residues. V lost 5 bases to trimming and J lost 7 bases, with 14 bases between them. Germline CDR1 and CDR2: SGHTA and FQGNSA.

This clone was recorded a few times. The V gene is TRBV19, the J gene TRBJ2-1, with TRBD2 identical over 8 bases. This CDR3 region has 17 residues. V shed 3 bases, J shed 8 bases, and the junction held 15 bases outside the gene matches. Germline CDR1 LNHDA, CDR2 SQIVND (reference sequence). CDR3 protein: CASSIGGLSGSIYEQFF. CDR3 bases: TGTGCCAGTAGTATTGGGGGACTAAGCGGGAGTATCTATGAGCAGTTCTTC.

This clone has a single count. This chain connects TRBV9 to TRBJ1-1; 8 bases are a match to TRBD1. V dropped 4 bases and J dropped 1; count of bases not matched to a gene: 6. Germline V lookup: CDR1 SGDLS, CDR2 YYNGEE. This CDR3 is built from 15 residues. The DNA for the CDR3 is TGTGCCAGCAGCCCAGGGACAGGCACGAACACTGAAGCTTTCTTT. Translated, it gives CASSPGTGTNTEAFF.

Only a few counts were recorded for this clone. This rearrangement joins TRBV2 to TRBJ2-1, with D maybe TRBD2 (5 bases). V was pared by 4 bases and J by 15 bases, with 16 bases between. Germline CDR1 is SNHLY and CDR2 is FYNNEI. CDR3 length equals 12 residues. CDR3 sequence reads: CASSADAARGFF. CDR3 bases: TGTGCCAGCAGTGCGGACGCGGCCCGGGGGTTCTTC.

This clone has a single count. This chain connects TRBV7-2 to TRBJ2-1; 7 positions match TRBD1. Germline CDR1 and CDR2: SGHTA and FQGNSA. This CDR3 has 14 residues. Trimming removed 5 bases from V and 3 bases from J; junction bases left unmatched: 4. CDR3 sequence: CASSDREYYNEQFF. CDR3 coding DNA: TGTGCCAGCAGCGACAGGGAGTACTACAATGAGCAGTTCTTC. Combining the CDR3 with reference TRBV7-2 and TRBJ2-1 gives the whole variable domain GAGVSQSPSNKVTEKGKDVELRCDPISGHTALYWYRQSLGQGLEFLIYFQGNSAPDKSGLPSDRFSAERTGGSVSTLTIQRTQQEDSAVYLCASSDREYYNEQFFGPGTRLTVL.

J is TRBJ1-6 and V is TRBV3-1 (or the pseudogene TRBV3-2); TRBD1 might be the D (5 bases). Trimming took 10 bases from V and 7 from J, leaving 17 bases between them. The germline CDR1 and CDR2 sequences are LGHDT and YNNKEL (reference sequence). CDR3 length: 14 residues. CDR3 nucleotide sequence: TGTGCCACCAGGGAGGAGGCCTTCAATTCACCCCTCCACTTT. It encodes CATREEAFNSPLHF.

CDR3 nucleotides: TGTGCCATCCGAATAGGCAGGGGGGATAATTCACCCCTCCACTTT. Protein: CAIRIGRGDNSPLHF. The rearrangement links TRBV6-5 to TRBJ1-6; the match to TRBD1 covers 7 bases. The CDR3 runs 15 residues. Germline V CDR1 and CDR2: MNHEY, SVGAGI. J gave up 5 bases and V 10 bases, and 11 bases lay outside the gene matches.